This T cell receptor (beta chain) was documented in a study of control samples from healthy donors and cancer patients. Profiling relied on immunoSEQ multiplex PCR, and the TCRdb table lists in-frame clones only, not all of them. This sample yields 120,000 or so clones, of which 80% to 90% are seen a single time; less than 9.5% belongs to the top ten. CDR1 is SGHDT, CDR2 YYEEEE, per germline. The V segment lost 3 bases and the J segment 8 bases; nucleotides outside the gene matches: 13. The CDR3 covers 17 residues. The table lists this clone with a count of one. The chain uses TRBV5-6 and TRBJ1-4; 10 positions match TRBD1. This TCR came from a man aged 35-49 years in good health. The sample taken for sequencing was blood. CDR3 bases: TGTGCCAGCAGCTACGGGACAGGGGACTTAATGGCGGAAAAACTGTTTTTT. This encodes CASSYGTGDLMAEKLFF.